The 22 T cell receptor beta chains given below trace back to one sample, sequenced in a study of spatial heterogeneity in lung cancer. As for time point: blood at routine non-recurrence follow-up after resection. MiXCR, run by TCRdb on the 5' RACE reads, gives a single entry per CDR3 protein. Of approximately 41,000 distinct CDR3 sequences listed, 10% were seen once; the top ten hold 15% to 20%. Sequenced material: PBMCs, taken at follow-up. These receptors were collected from a female donor with early-stage non-small cell lung cancer.

There are many counts of this clonotype. The genes are TRBV19 and TRBJ1-1; perhaps TRBD1 as D (5 bases). CDR1 and CDR2 (germline): LNHDA, SQIVND (reference sequence). With 8 bases removed from V and 4 bases from J, the gap between germline ends came to 20 bases. CDR3 length: 15 amino acids. Here the CDR3 DNA reads TGTGCCAGTGCCTCCCGCAGGGACGGGATCACTGAAGCTTTCTTT. This sequence encodes CASASRRDGITEAFF.

This clonotype was seen repeatedly, ten times or more. V is TRBV4-1 and J is TRBJ2-3; TRBD2 matches 8 bases. Trimming removed 4 bases from V and 2 bases from J; junction bases left unmatched: 8. The germline CDR1 and CDR2 sequences are MGHRA and YSYEKL. The CDR3 has 16 amino acids. The DNA of the CDR3 is TGCGCCAGCAGCCGATTGGGACTAGGCCTCACAGATACGCAGTATTTT. Protein: CASSRLGLGLTDTQYF.

The chain combines TRBV2 with TRBJ2-3, with D uncertain. The CDR3 sequence is 12 residues long. The V gene lost 5 bases and the J gene lost 3 bases, with 6 bases spanning the gap. Germline V gives CDR1 SNHLY, CDR2 FYNNEI. DNA for the CDR3: TGTGCCAGCAGTACAAATACAGATACGCAGTATTTT. This sequence encodes CASSTNTDTQYF.

This clonotype has a count of ten or more. The V gene is TRBV3-1, the J gene TRBJ1-4; D call uncertain. The V gene lost 3 bases and the J gene lost 5 bases, with 13 bases spanning the gap. Germline-derived CDR1 and CDR2 are LGHDT and YNNKEL (reference sequence). This CDR3 spans 15 amino acids. For the CDR3, the DNA is TGTGCCAGCAGCCAGGACCCACGTCCCAATGAAAAACTGTTTTTT. Protein product: CASSQDPRPNEKLFF.

This clonotype was observed many times. The rearrangement uses TRBV15 and TRBJ1-2; no clear D. The V gene lost 5 bases and the J gene lost 4 bases, with 17 bases spanning the gap. The CDR3 is 15 residues long. Germline-derived CDR1 and CDR2 are LNHNV and YYDKDF (reference sequence). The CDR3 is CATSFQADSSYGYTF. The CDR3 nucleotides are TGTGCCACCAGCTTCCAAGCGGATTCTTCCTATGGCTACACCTTC.

This clonotype has ten or more counts. This sequence joins TRBV5-1 and TRBJ1-1; the D gene is possibly TRBD1 (6 bases). Between the trimmed V and J ends, which lost 4 bases and 5 bases, there was a span of 18 bases. The germline V gene encodes CDR1 SGHRS and CDR2 YFSETQ. CDR3 size: 15 residues. The CDR3 sequence is CASSTSGARETEAFF. The CDR3 region has the DNA TGCGCCAGCAGCACCTCAGGGGCGCGGGAAACTGAAGCTTTCTTT.

A few counts support this clonotype. CDR3: CASKEAWTGDQPQHF. CDR3 nucleotides: TGTGCCAGCAAGGAGGCGTGGACAGGGGATCAGCCCCAGCATTTT. V usage is TRBV2 and J usage is TRBJ1-5; TRBD1 agrees at 9 bases. Trimming took 7 bases from V and 5 from J; bases not matched to a gene: 9. Germline V gene sequence: CDR1 SNHLY, CDR2 FYNNEI. The CDR3 runs 15 residues.

V and J are TRBV5-1 and TRBJ2-7; D is perhaps TRBD1 or TRBD2 (6 bases each). The ends were cut back, 5 bases at V and 7 bases at J, with 25 bases in the middle. The CDR3 covers 16 residues. Germline CDR1 and CDR2: SGHRS and YFSETQ. The chain's CDR3 is CASSEWGATGTGEQYF. The CDR3 bases are TGCGCCAGCAGTGAATGGGGGGCGACCGGGACTGGAGAGCAGTACTTC.

The chain couples TRBV29-1 to TRBJ2-3; TRBD1 might be the D (5 bases). This CDR3 spans 13 amino acids. Deletions cut 2 bases from V and 6 bases from J, with 12 bases between. Per the germline V gene, CDR1 is SQVTM and CDR2 is ANQGSEA. The CDR3 nucleotides are TGCAGCGTTGAAAGGGGCGAATACGATACGCAGTATTTT. Amino acids: CSVERGEYDTQYF.

In regard to this clonotype: A much more abundant neighbour one base away suggests this may be a read error. The rearrangement joins TRBV7-2 to TRBJ1-2, with 7 bases matching TRBD1. The germline V gene encodes CDR1 SGHTA and CDR2 FQGNSA. The CDR3 is 15 residues long. As DNA, the CDR3 is TGTGCCAGCAGCCTTAACAGGGGAGCAAACTATGACTACACCTTC. The encoded protein is CASSLNRGANYDYTF.

The CDR3 coding sequence is TGCAGTGTGCCTAAGGGGAACACTGAAGCTTTCTTT. Its translation: CSVPKGNTEAFF. The V call is TRBV20-1, the J call TRBJ1-1; unclear D gene. Deletions cut 7 bases from V and 1 base from J, with 10 bases between. This CDR3 is built from 12 residues. CDR1 is DFQATT and CDR2 is SNEGSKA in the germline V gene (reference sequence).

In its sample, this clonotype was seen a few times. The chain links TRBV5-5 to TRBJ2-7; D might be TRBD2 (5 bases). Trimming shortened V by 5 bases and J by 7 bases, and 19 bases separated the two germline ends. The CDR3 loop spans 14 amino acids. Germline values: CDR1 SGHKS, CDR2 YYEKEE (reference sequence). This CDR3 is CASRLGDGLGEQYF. As DNA, the CDR3 is TGTGCCAGCAGATTAGGAGACGGACTTGGGGAGCAGTACTTC.

This clonotype was detected many times. The chain couples TRBV6-6 to TRBJ2-2, with D possibly being TRBD2 (6 bases). Trimming cost V 2 bases and J 0 bases, with 10 bases left between them. The CDR3 length is 16 residues. In germline, CDR1 is MNHNY, CDR2 SVGAGI (reference sequence). The CDR3 here is CASSYRGIANTGELFF. DNA of the CDR3: TGTGCCAGCAGTTACCGCGGGATCGCGAACACCGGGGAGCTGTTTTTT.

This clonotype was seen a few times. The rearrangement uses TRBV6-1 and TRBJ2-7; D may match TRBD1 or TRBD2 (6 bases each). V lost 4 bases, J lost 6 bases, and 16 bases lay in between. Per germline, CDR1 MNHNS and CDR2 SASEGT. The length of the CDR3 is 14 residues. DNA for the CDR3: TGTGCCAGCAGTGCCTTTGGGGGGCCGGCCGAGCAGTACTTC. This gives the protein CASSAFGGPAEQYF.

This rearrangement joins TRBV3-1 to TRBJ2-5; D remains unclear. The CDR3 covers 15 residues. Deletions cut 3 bases from V and 5 bases from J, with 16 bases between. CDR1 LGHDT and CDR2 YNNKEL come from the germline V gene (reference sequence). CDR3 region: CASSQGLNSRETQYF. The CDR3 nucleotides read TGTGCCAGCAGCCAGGGCCTGAACTCTCGGGAGACCCAGTACTTC.

The chain recombines TRBV27 with TRBJ2-7; no definite D call. Trimming took 7 bases from V and 2 from J, leaving 12 bases between them. Germline V gene data show CDR1 as MNHEY and CDR2 as SMNVEV (reference sequence). The length of the CDR3 is 13 residues. This CDR3 reads CASIGPPPYEQYF. The CDR3 nucleotides read TGTGCCAGCATCGGTCCCCCCCCCTACGAGCAGTACTTC.

This clonotype was observed at least ten times. The chain uses TRBV6-2 or TRBV6-3 and TRBJ2-5; either TRBD1 or TRBD2 may supply D (5 bases each). This CDR3 spans 15 amino acids. V was pared by 0 bases and J by 4 bases, with 12 bases between. The V gene's germline CDR1 is MNHEY and CDR2 SVGEGT. The CDR3 region has the DNA TGTGCCAGCAGTTACTCGAGGGGACGGAGAGAGACCCAGTACTTC. Amino acids: CASSYSRGRRETQYF.

CDR3 protein: CASSFGGVKDEQFF. The DNA of the CDR3 is TGTGCCAGCAGTTTTGGTGGGGTAAAGGATGAGCAGTTCTTC. The chain has TRBV28 and TRBJ2-1; no clear D. CDR1 MDHEN and CDR2 SYDVKM come from the germline V gene. V shed 3 bases and J shed 8 bases, with 14 bases lying between them. This CDR3 has 14 residues. The variable domain in full, with the rest retrieved from reference TRBV28 and TRBJ2-1, is DVKVTQSSRYLVKRTGEKVFLECVQDMDHENMFWYRQDPGLGLRLIYFSYDVKMKEKGDIPEGYSVSREKKERFSLILESASTNQTSMYLCASSFGGVKDEQFFGPGTRLTVL.

This clonotype showed up just a few times. V is TRBV7-9 and J is TRBJ2-1; tentatively, D is TRBD2 (5 bases). Trimming took off 5 bases at V and 13 bases at J, with 15 bases between the two ends. The CDR3 has 12 amino acids. Germline CDR1 reads SEHNR; CDR2 reads FQNEAQ (reference sequence). CDR3 loop: CASSPSGQSQFF. The CDR3, as DNA: TGTGCCAGCAGCCCCAGCGGCCAGAGTCAGTTCTTC.

A note on this clonotype: This may arise from a read error, as a much more abundant clone is one base away. The chain recombines TRBV13 with TRBJ2-7; TRBD2 is a possible D gene (6 bases). CDR3 length: 12 amino acids. Germline values: CDR1 PRHDT, CDR2 FYEKMQ (reference sequence). As DNA, the CDR3 is TGTGCCGGCAGCGTGGACGGGAGTCGGCCTTACTTC. Its translation: CAGSVDGSRPYF.

This clonotype was observed many times. The CDR3 here is CASSWKPTGGEQYF. The CDR3 region has the DNA TGCGCCAGCAGCTGGAAGCCAACAGGTGGGGAGCAGTACTTC. The chain links TRBV5-1 to TRBJ2-7; TRBD1 might be the D (5 bases). The CDR3 spans 14 residues. Germline V gene sequence: CDR1 SGHRS, CDR2 YFSETQ. V dropped 3 bases and J dropped 7 bases, with 17 bases sitting between them.

This clonotype turned up a few times. The J gene is TRBJ1-2, the V gene TRBV4-1; D uncertain. Trimming cost V 0 bases and J 6 bases, with 14 bases left between them. The CDR3 runs to 15 residues. Per the germline V gene, CDR1 is MGHRA and CDR2 is YSYEKL. The CDR3 sequence: CASSQDLDQVDGYTF. The DNA of the CDR3 is TGCGCCAGCAGCCAAGATTTGGACCAAGTGGATGGCTACACCTTC.